This note documents a single T cell receptor beta chain sequence. Antigen: not known. This record comes from a study of metastatic and nonmetastatic thyroid tumors. Overall study: Repertoires from malignant and benign thyroid patients were compared across blood and tumor or nodule tissue.

TCRdb re-called the PCR reads with MiXCR. The table lists 35,000 to 40,000 clones, less than 30% of them singletons. Study outcomes and limitations: Reports indicated that malignant thyroid tumors showed significantly higher TCR beta diversity than benign nodules did, in blood and tumor.

Thyroid surgery had not been preceded by any treatment in any patient. The CDR3 has 15 amino acids. Trimming removed 2 bases at V and 4 bases at J, with 13 bases between. Sequenced input: blood. This clonotype was sampled from a male donor with papillary thyroid cancer or a benign thyroid nodule (not recorded which). Some clones in this sample may be carry-over from other donors' samples. This rearrangement joins TRBV12-3 or TRBV12-4 to TRBJ2-3; TRBD1 is a possible D gene (5 bases). CDR3 sequence reads: CASSLRSGLADTQYF. In DNA form, the CDR3 reads TGTGCCAGCAGTTTACGCTCAGGGCTCGCAGATACGCAGTATTTT.